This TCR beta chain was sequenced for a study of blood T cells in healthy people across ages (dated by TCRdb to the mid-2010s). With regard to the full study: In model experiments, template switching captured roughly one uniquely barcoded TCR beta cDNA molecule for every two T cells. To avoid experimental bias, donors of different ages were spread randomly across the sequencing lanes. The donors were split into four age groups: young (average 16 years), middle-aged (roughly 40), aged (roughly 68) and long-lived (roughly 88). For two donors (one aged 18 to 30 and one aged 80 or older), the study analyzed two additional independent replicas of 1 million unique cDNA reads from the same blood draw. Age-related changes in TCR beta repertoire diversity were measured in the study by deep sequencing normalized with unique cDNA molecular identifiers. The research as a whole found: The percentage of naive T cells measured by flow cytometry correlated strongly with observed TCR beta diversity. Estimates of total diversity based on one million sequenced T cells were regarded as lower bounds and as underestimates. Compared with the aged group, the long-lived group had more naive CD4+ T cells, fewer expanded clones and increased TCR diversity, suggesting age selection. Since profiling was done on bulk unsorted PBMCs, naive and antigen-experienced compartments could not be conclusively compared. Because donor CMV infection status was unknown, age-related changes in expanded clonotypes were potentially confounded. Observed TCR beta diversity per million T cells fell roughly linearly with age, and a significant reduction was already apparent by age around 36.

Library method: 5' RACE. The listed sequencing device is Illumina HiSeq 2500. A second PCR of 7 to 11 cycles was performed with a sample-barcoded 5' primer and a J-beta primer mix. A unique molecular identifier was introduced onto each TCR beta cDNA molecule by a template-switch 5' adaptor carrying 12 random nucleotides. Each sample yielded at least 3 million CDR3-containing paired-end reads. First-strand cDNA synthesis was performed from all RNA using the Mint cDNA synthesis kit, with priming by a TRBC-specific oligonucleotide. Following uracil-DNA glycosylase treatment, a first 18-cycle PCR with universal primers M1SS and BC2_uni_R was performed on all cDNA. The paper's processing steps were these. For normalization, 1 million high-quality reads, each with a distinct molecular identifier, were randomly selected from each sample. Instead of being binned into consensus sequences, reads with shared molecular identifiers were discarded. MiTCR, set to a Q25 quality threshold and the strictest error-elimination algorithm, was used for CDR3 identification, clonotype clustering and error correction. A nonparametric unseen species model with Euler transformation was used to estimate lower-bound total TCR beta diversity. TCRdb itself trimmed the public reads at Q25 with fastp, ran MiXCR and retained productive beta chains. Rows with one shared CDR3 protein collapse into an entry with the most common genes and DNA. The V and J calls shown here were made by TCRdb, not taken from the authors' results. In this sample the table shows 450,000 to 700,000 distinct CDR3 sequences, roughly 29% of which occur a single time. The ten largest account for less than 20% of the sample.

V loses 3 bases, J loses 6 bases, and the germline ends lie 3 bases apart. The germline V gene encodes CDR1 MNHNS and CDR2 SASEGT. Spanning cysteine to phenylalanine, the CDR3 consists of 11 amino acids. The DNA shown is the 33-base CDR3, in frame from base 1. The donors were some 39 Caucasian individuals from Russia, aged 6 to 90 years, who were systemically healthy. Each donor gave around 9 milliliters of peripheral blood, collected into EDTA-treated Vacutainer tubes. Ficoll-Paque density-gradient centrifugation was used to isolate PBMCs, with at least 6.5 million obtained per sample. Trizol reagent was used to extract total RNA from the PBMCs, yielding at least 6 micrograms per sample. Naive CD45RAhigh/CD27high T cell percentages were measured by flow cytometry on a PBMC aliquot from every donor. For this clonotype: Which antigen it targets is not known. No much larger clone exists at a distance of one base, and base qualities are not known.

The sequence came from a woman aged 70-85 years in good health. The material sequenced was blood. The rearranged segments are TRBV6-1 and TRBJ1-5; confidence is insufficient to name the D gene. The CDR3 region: CASSDIQPQHF. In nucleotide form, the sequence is TGTGCCAGCAGTGATATTCAGCCCCAGCATTTT.